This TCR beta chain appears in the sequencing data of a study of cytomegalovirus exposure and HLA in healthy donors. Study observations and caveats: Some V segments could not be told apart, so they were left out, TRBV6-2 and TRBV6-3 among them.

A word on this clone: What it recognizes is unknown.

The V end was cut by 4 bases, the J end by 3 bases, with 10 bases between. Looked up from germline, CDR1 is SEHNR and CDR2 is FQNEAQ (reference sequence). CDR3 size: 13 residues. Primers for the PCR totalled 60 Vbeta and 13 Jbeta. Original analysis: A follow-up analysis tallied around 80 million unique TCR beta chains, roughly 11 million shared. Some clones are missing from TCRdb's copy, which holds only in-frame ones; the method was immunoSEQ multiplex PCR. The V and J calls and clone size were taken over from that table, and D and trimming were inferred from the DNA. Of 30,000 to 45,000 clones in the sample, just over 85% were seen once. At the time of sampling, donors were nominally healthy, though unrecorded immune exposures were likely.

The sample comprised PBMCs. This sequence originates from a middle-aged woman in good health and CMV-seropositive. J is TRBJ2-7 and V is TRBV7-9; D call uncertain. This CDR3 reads CASSSSLNYEQYF. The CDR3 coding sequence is TGTGCCAGCAGCTCATCCCTAAACTACGAGCAGTACTTC.